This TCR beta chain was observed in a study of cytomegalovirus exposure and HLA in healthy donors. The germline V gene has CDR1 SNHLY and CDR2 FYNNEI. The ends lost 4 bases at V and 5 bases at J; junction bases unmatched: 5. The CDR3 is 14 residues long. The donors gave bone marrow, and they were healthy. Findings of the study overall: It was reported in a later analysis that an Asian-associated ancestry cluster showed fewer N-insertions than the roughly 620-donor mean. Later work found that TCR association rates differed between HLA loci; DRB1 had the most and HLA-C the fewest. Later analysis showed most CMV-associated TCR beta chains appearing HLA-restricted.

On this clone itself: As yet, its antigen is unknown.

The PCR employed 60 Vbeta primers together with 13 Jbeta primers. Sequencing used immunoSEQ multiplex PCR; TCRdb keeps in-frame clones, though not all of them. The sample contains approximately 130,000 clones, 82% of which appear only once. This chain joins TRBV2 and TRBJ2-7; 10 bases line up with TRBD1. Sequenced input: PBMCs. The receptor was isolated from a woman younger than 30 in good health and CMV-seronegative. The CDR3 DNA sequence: TGTGCCAGCAGTGTGGACAGGGGGTTCCACGAGCAGTACTTC. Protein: CASSVDRGFHEQYF.